The 27 T cell receptor beta chains below come from one sample, sequenced in a study of shared clonotypes between healthy human individuals. Measured with immunoSEQ multiplex PCR; TCRdb has only the in-frame clones, and not every one. The data show about 2.1 million clones, with about 92% seen just once and 1.5% to 2% held by the top ten. Naive CD8 cells were CD45RO-negative, positively selected for CCR7, excluding terminally differentiated effector memory CD45RA+ cells. Sequencing was done on a sample of naive CD8+ T cells from PBMCs. These receptors came from a man younger than 30 in good health. Some clones in this sample may be carry-over from other donors' samples.

The rearrangement uses TRBV16 and TRBJ2-7, with TRBD1 identical over 9 bases. Trimming at V came to 4 bases and at J to 7 bases, leaving 5 bases not matched to a gene. Per the germline V gene, CDR1 is KGHSY and CDR2 is FQNENV. The CDR3 length is 13 residues. CDR3 loop: CASSLLGTGEQYF. The CDR3 nucleotides read TGTGCCAGCAGCCTCCTAGGGACAGGGGAGCAGTACTTC.

The rearrangement uses TRBV29-1 and TRBJ2-1, with 11 bases lining up with TRBD2. The CDR3 consists of 14 residues. Germline V gene sequence: CDR1 SQVTM, CDR2 ANQGSEA. Trimming cost V 4 bases and J 9 bases; bases outside gene matches: 8. CDR3 DNA: TGCAGCGTTGGGGTTAGCGGGAGGGCCGGTGAGCAGTTCTTC. Encoded protein: CSVGVSGRAGEQFF.

For this clone: The identical CDR3 is also encoded by other nucleotide sequences in the sample. The chain carries TRBV7-9 and TRBJ2-7; the D gene is possibly TRBD2 (6 bases). V was cut by 1 base and J by 6 bases, with 10 bases left in between. Looked up from germline, CDR1 is SEHNR and CDR2 is FQNEAQ (reference sequence). This CDR3 comprises 13 residues. The CDR3 nucleotides read TGTGCCAGCAGCTTAGTGGGGGGAGGCGAGCAGTACTTC. It is translated as CASSLVGGGEQYF.

The chain couples TRBV27 to TRBJ2-3, with 7 bases matching TRBD2. The trim removed 2 bases at V and 5 bases at J, leaving 4 bases unmatched. The CDR3 extends over 14 amino acids. CDR1 and CDR2 from the germline V gene are MNHEY and SMNVEV (reference sequence). CDR3 loop: CASSLIGGGDTQYF. The CDR3 DNA is TGTGCCAGCAGTTTAATTGGGGGGGGAGATACGCAGTATTTT.

This clone was seen a few times. This chain connects TRBV6-5 to TRBJ1-4; TRBD1 is a possible D gene (6 bases). The CDR3 is 14 amino acids. Trimming stripped 3 bases from V and 5 bases from J, with 10 bases between. CDR1 and CDR2 from the germline V gene are MNHEY and SVGAGI. CDR3 amino acids: CASSYGGENEKLFF. CDR3 coding DNA: TGTGCCAGCAGTTATGGGGGCGAGAATGAAAAACTGTTTTTT.

V usage is TRBV29-1 and J usage is TRBJ2-3, with 9 bases aligning to TRBD2. This CDR3 is built from 15 residues. J gave up 0 bases and V 7 bases, and 8 bases lay outside the gene matches. Per the germline V gene, CDR1 is SQVTM and CDR2 is ANQGSEA. CDR3 sequence (DNA): TGCAGCGCCCTAGCGGGGAGGATTAGCACAGATACGCAGTATTTT. Its protein product is CSALAGRISTDTQYF.

The CDR3 sequence is CASSLLRDRGPNTEAFF. CDR3 DNA sequence: TGTGCCAGTAGTTTGCTTAGGGACAGGGGACCGAACACTGAAGCTTTCTTT. This chain links TRBV19 with TRBJ1-1; 10 nucleotides align to TRBD1. The CDR3 length is 17 residues. CDR1 and CDR2 from the germline V gene are LNHDA and SQIVND (reference sequence). Trimming cost V 5 bases and J 1 base; bases outside gene matches: 10.

On this clone itself: The sample carries other DNA sequences with the same CDR3. The chain has TRBV28 and TRBJ2-1; no firm D call. Trimming took 2 bases from V and 4 from J, leaving 6 bases between them. CDR1 MDHEN and CDR2 SYDVKM come from the germline V gene. The CDR3 runs 13 residues. DNA for the CDR3: TGTGCCAGCAGTTTAAGGCCGTACAATGAGCAGTTCTTC. Residues: CASSLRPYNEQFF.

The rearrangement uses TRBV5-6 and TRBJ2-6, with D perhaps TRBD2 (7 bases). The CDR3 has 17 amino acids. Trimming left V 4 bases short and J 4 bases short, with 18 bases between. CDR1 and CDR2 from the germline V gene are SGHDT and YYEEEE. This chain's CDR3 is CASSPPGGSEGANVLTF. CDR3 coding DNA: TGTGCCAGCAGCCCGCCGGGGGGCTCGGAGGGGGCCAACGTCCTGACTTTC.

This chain uses TRBV7-9 with TRBJ2-7; no definite D call. The CDR3 is 12 residues long. Germline V lookup: CDR1 SEHNR, CDR2 FQNEAQ (reference sequence). Trimming shortened V by 3 bases and J by 3 bases, and 6 bases separated the two germline ends. Here the CDR3 reads CASSFSNYEQYF. CDR3 coding DNA: TGTGCCAGCAGCTTTAGCAACTACGAGCAGTACTTC.

The rearrangement joins TRBV11-2 to TRBJ2-7; D remains unclear. Per the germline V gene, CDR1 is SGHAT and CDR2 is FQNNGV. V dropped 3 bases and J dropped 5 bases, with 8 bases sitting between them. The CDR3 totals 12 residues. The CDR3 loop is CASSFILNEQYF. As DNA, the CDR3 is TGTGCCAGCAGCTTTATACTTAACGAGCAGTACTTC.

The V call is TRBV6-5, the J call TRBJ2-7, with TRBD2 identical over 10 bases. Looked up from germline, CDR1 is MNHEY and CDR2 is SVGAGI. The length of the CDR3 is 15 residues. The ends lost 6 bases at V and 2 bases at J; junction bases unmatched: 7. The CDR3 DNA follows: TGTGCCAGCAGCCCCCGGAGCGGGGGGGCCTACGAGCAGTACTTC. This translates into CASSPRSGGAYEQYF.

This rearrangement joins TRBV28 to TRBJ2-1; D tentatively fits TRBD1 or TRBD2 (6 bases each). The V gene lost 2 bases and the J gene lost 0 bases, with 17 bases spanning the gap. The CDR3 is 18 residues long. Germline V gene data show CDR1 as MDHEN and CDR2 as SYDVKM. The CDR3 coding sequence is TGTGCCAGCAGTTTAACAGGGAGTAGCGGAGGCTCCTACAATGAGCAGTTCTTC. Its translation is CASSLTGSSGGSYNEQFF.

The rearrangement uses TRBV30 and TRBJ1-2; tentative D call: TRBD1 (5 bases). This CDR3 spans 11 amino acids. Germline V lookup: CDR1 GTSNPN, CDR2 SVGIG (reference sequence). V lost 2 bases and J lost 8, with 9 bases in between. CDR3 loop: CAWSTGDGYTF. CDR3 nucleotide sequence: TGTGCCTGGAGTACGGGGGACGGCTACACCTTC.

V gene TRBV27 combines with J gene TRBJ1-5; no clear D gene. The CDR3 has 16 amino acids. Germline V CDR1 and CDR2: MNHEY, SMNVEV (reference sequence). Trimming pared 3 bases from V and 2 bases from J, leaving 14 bases between. CDR3 sequence: CASSLTGMEGNQPQHF. The DNA for the CDR3 is TGTGCCAGCAGTTTGACGGGGATGGAGGGCAATCAGCCCCAGCATTTT.

The chain uses TRBV27 and TRBJ1-5; D gene ambiguous. Trimming shortened V by 2 bases and J by 2 bases, and 16 bases separated the two germline ends. The V gene's germline CDR1 is MNHEY and CDR2 SMNVEV (reference sequence). The CDR3 runs to 17 residues. The chain's CDR3 is CASSLIATAPGNQPQHF. The DNA of the CDR3 is TGTGCCAGCAGTTTAATTGCTACAGCGCCAGGCAATCAGCCCCAGCATTTT.

This chain uses TRBV6-5 with TRBJ2-5; D is possibly TRBD1 or TRBD2 (6 bases each). Trimming pared 3 bases from V and 0 bases from J, leaving 11 bases between. The germline V gene has CDR1 MNHEY and CDR2 SVGAGI. There are 15 residues in the CDR3. CDR3 nucleotides: TGTGCCAGCAGTTATCTAGGGGGGTACCAAGAGACCCAGTACTTC. Translating it yields CASSYLGGYQETQYF.

A word on this clone: The identical CDR3 is also encoded by other nucleotide sequences in the sample. V is TRBV6-1 and J is TRBJ1-2, with D possibly being TRBD1 (5 bases). The CDR3 is 11 residues long. The ends were cut back, 4 bases at V and 8 bases at J, with 8 bases in the middle. CDR1 is MNHNS and CDR2 is SASEGT in the germline V gene. The CDR3 protein is CASSAGGGYTF. DNA of the CDR3: TGTGCCAGCAGTGCCGGGGGAGGCTACACCTTC.

This chain joins TRBV27 and TRBJ2-3; tentative D call: TRBD2 (5 bases). The CDR3 spans 12 residues. In germline, CDR1 is MNHEY, CDR2 SMNVEV (reference sequence). Trimming pared 7 bases from V and 8 bases from J, leaving 13 bases between. The DNA of the CDR3 is TGTGCCAGCAAGTGTAGCGCGATTACGCAGTATTTT. Its protein product is CASKCSAITQYF.

The chain employs TRBV4-1 and TRBJ2-1, with no clear D. Germline CDR1 is MGHRA and CDR2 is YSYEKL. The V gene lost 2 bases and the J gene lost 3 bases, with 5 bases spanning the gap. The CDR3 is 13 residues long. The CDR3 sequence: CASSQWGYNEQFF. As DNA, the CDR3 is TGCGCCAGCAGCCAATGGGGCTACAATGAGCAGTTCTTC.

The chain is built from TRBV5-1 and TRBJ1-1, with D tentatively TRBD1 (6 bases). The CDR3 extends over 15 amino acids. Germline-derived CDR1 and CDR2 are SGHRS and YFSETQ. The V gene lost 7 bases and the J gene lost 1 base, with 17 bases spanning the gap. The CDR3 DNA sequence: TGCGCCAGCTTGGGACAACCAGGGTCGAACACTGAAGCTTTCTTT. This translates into CASLGQPGSNTEAFF.

The chain joins TRBV18 to TRBJ2-7, with 10 nucleotides matching TRBD2. Unmatched junction bases numbered 21, after V lost 6 bases and J lost 1 base. The CDR3 is 20 residues long. Germline V gene lookup returns CDR1 KGHSH and CDR2 LQKENI. The CDR3 here is CASSTYGRTSGISSSYEQYF. CDR3 bases: TGTGCCAGCTCCACCTACGGCCGTACTAGCGGGATATCAAGTTCCTACGAGCAGTACTTC.

The chain's CDR3 is CASSLWGSADTQYF. In DNA form, the CDR3 reads TGTGCCAGCAGCCTCTGGGGGAGCGCAGATACGCAGTATTTT. The chain recombines TRBV14 with TRBJ2-3; D may be TRBD1 or TRBD2 (5 bases each). The CDR3 loop spans 14 amino acids. Trimming removed 4 bases at V and 4 bases at J, with 12 bases between. Germline lookup yields CDR1 SGHDN and CDR2 FVKESK.

The chain uses TRBV7-6 and TRBJ1-1; D may be TRBD1 (5 bases). Trimming shortened V by 1 base and J by 8 bases, and 14 bases separated the two germline ends. In germline, CDR1 is SGHVS, CDR2 FNYEAQ. This CDR3 contains 14 residues. The CDR3 sequence: CASSLGQGAVEAFF. As DNA, the CDR3 is TGTGCCAGCAGCTTAGGGCAGGGCGCAGTGGAAGCTTTCTTT.

This rearrangement joins TRBV29-1 to TRBJ2-1; a possible D gene is TRBD2 (5 bases). The CDR3 is 14 residues long. The germline V gene has CDR1 SQVTM and CDR2 ANQGSEA. Trimming took 7 bases from V and 2 from J, leaving 15 bases between them. The CDR3 reads CSARRAGTYNEQFF. In DNA, the CDR3 is TGCAGCGCCCGGCGGGCAGGCACCTACAATGAGCAGTTCTTC.

This clone was found once. This chain connects TRBV5-8 to TRBJ1-5; possible D gene TRBD1, 5 bases. CDR1 and CDR2 from the germline V gene are SGHTS and YDEGEE. This CDR3 has 18 residues. V was trimmed by 7 bases and J by 0 bases, leaving 23 bases between them. The CDR3 region is CASRGGQGGLYSNQPQHF. The CDR3, as DNA: TGTGCCAGCCGGGGCGGCCAGGGAGGGTTATATAGCAATCAGCCCCAGCATTTT.

Only a few counts were recorded for this clone. The chain employs TRBV30 and TRBJ1-4; D is perhaps TRBD1 (5 bases). The CDR3 totals 14 residues. Trimming left V 4 bases short and J 5 bases short, with 14 bases between. The germline gives CDR1 GTSNPN, CDR2 SVGIG (reference sequence). The CDR3 loop reads CAWMGPRRNEKLFF. The CDR3 DNA reads as TGTGCCTGGATGGGACCCCGACGGAATGAAAAACTGTTTTTT.